These 25 T cell receptor beta chains were sequenced from one sample in a study of OX40 agonist ivuxolimab in advanced cancers. Repertoires were generated with immunoSEQ multiplex PCR, while TCRdb's copy carries only in-frame clones and drops some. The repertoire consists of over 55,000 clones, with around 80% occurring once and the leading ten covering less than 2.5%. The sample was CD4+ or CD8+ T cells sorted from blood, taken in a trial of the OX40 agonist ivuxolimab. The receptor source for this set is an adult with an advanced solid tumor such as melanoma, head and neck, liver or kidney cancer.

This chain uses TRBV7-9 with TRBJ1-1; D possibly corresponds to TRBD1 (6 bases). CDR1 is SEHNR, CDR2 FQNEAQ, per germline (reference sequence). Trimming shortened V by 3 bases and J by 2 bases, and 10 bases separated the two germline ends. The CDR3 runs 14 residues. The CDR3 DNA reads TGTGCCAGCAGCTTGGACAGCCCAAACACTGAAGCTTTCTTT. Protein sequence: CASSLDSPNTEAFF. The full variable domain, in which reference TRBV7-9 and TRBJ1-1 provide the parts outside the CDR3, is DTGVSQNPRHKITKRGQNVTFRCDPISEHNRLYWYRQTLGQGPEFLTYFQNEAQLEKSRLLSDRFSAERPKGSFSTLEIQRTEQGDSAMYLCASSLDSPNTEAFFGQGTRLTVV.

The V and J genes are TRBV28 and TRBJ1-3; no definite D call. Trimming took off 3 bases at V and 5 bases at J, with 5 bases between the two ends. The CDR3 sequence is 12 residues long. The V gene's germline CDR1 is MDHEN and CDR2 SYDVKM. This CDR3 is CASSLARNTIYF. The CDR3 region has the DNA TGTGCCAGCAGTTTGGCGAGAAACACCATATATTTT. Supplemented by reference TRBV28 and TRBJ1-3, the full variable domain reads DVKVTQSSRYLVKRTGEKVFLECVQDMDHENMFWYRQDPGLGLRLIYFSYDVKMKEKGDIPEGYSVSREKKERFSLILESASTNQTSMYLCASSLARNTIYFGEGSWLTVV.

The chain is built from TRBV11-3 and TRBJ2-1, with 12 bases matching TRBD1. The CDR3 contains 15 residues. Germline V gene sequence: CDR1 SGHNT, CDR2 YENEEA. V shed 1 base, J shed 10 bases, and the junction held 5 bases outside the gene matches. Here the CDR3 reads CASSLGGTGGREQFF. CDR3 coding DNA: TGTGCCAGCAGCTTAGGTGGGACAGGGGGCCGCGAGCAGTTCTTC.

The CDR3 is CASTPTGAANYGYTF. In nucleotides, the CDR3 is TGTGCCAGTACCCCGACCGGGGCCGCCAACTATGGCTACACCTTC. V is TRBV19 and J is TRBJ1-2; D perhaps matches TRBD1 (5 bases). V was shortened by 7 bases and J by 2 bases, with 17 bases between the two germline ends. The CDR3 length is 15 residues. Looked up from germline, CDR1 is LNHDA and CDR2 is SQIVND (reference sequence).

The chain recombines TRBV5-6 with TRBJ2-3, with D possibly being TRBD1 (6 bases). The CDR3 contains 16 residues. The germline gives CDR1 SGHDT, CDR2 YYEEEE. Trimming shortened V by 3 bases and J by 2 bases, and 16 bases separated the two germline ends. CDR3 amino acids: CASSSRQALPTDTQYF. The CDR3 bases are TGTGCCAGCAGCTCTAGACAGGCCCTACCCACAGATACGCAGTATTTT. The full variable domain, with the rest looked up from reference TRBV5-6 and TRBJ2-3, is DAGVTQSPTHLIKTRGQQVTLRCSPKSGHDTVSWYQQALGQGPQFIFQYYEEEERQRGNFPDRFSGHQFPNYSSELNVNALLLGDSALYLCASSSRQALPTDTQYFGPGTRLTVL.

The V call is TRBV5-6, the J call TRBJ2-1; D remains ambiguous. Germline V CDR1 and CDR2: SGHDT, YYEEEE. The CDR3 totals 14 residues. Between the trimmed V and J ends, which lost 0 bases and 10 bases, there was a span of 14 bases. Written as DNA, the CDR3 is TGTGCCAGCAGCTTGGTTAGATTGGATGAGGAGCAGTTCTTC. Translation: CASSLVRLDEEQFF.

DNA for the CDR3: TGCGCCAGCAGCCCGAGTCTAGCGGGACTATACGAGCAGTACTTC. It is translated as CASSPSLAGLYEQYF. The chain joins TRBV4-3 to TRBJ2-5, with 9 nucleotides matching TRBD2. The closer fit of TRBJ2-7 to the DNA end suggests the J call may be wrong. The CDR3 length is 15 residues. Germline V CDR1 and CDR2: LGHNA, YSLEER.

The chain uses TRBV4-3 and TRBJ2-2, with 12 bases matching TRBD2. The CDR3 has 17 residues. V was pared by 3 bases and J by 7 bases, with 9 bases of the junction left unmatched. Germline CDR1 reads LGHNA; CDR2 reads YSLEER. CDR3 sequence: CASSHTLAGGPDGELFF. As DNA, the CDR3 is TGCGCCAGCAGCCATACCCTAGCGGGAGGGCCGGACGGGGAGCTGTTTTTT.

The genes are TRBV6-6 and TRBJ1-1; TRBD1 matches at 9 bases. V dropped 8 bases and J dropped 1; count of bases not matched to a gene: 5. The germline V gene encodes CDR1 MNHNY and CDR2 SVGAGI (reference sequence). The length of the CDR3 is 14 residues. CDR3 in DNA: TGTGCCAGCCGGACAGGGGATAGGAACACTGAAGCTTTCTTT. It yields the protein CASRTGDRNTEAFF.

Only one count was recorded for this clone. This chain connects TRBV7-2 to TRBJ2-7; D possibly corresponds to TRBD2 (6 bases). V was cut by 4 bases and J by 4 bases, with 17 bases left in between. Germline CDR1 and CDR2: SGHTA and FQGNSA. The CDR3 totals 15 residues. CDR3 nucleotides: TGTGCCAGCAGCTCCCGTGCGGGACCCCTTTACGAGCAGTACTTC. Translation gives CASSSRAGPLYEQYF.

This clone was counted once. The chain has TRBV2 and TRBJ2-2; 8 positions agree with TRBD2. The CDR3 extends over 14 amino acids. Losses at the gene ends were 4 bases for V and 6 bases for J; bases not matched to a gene: 4. Germline-derived CDR1 and CDR2 are SNHLY and FYNNEI. DNA for the CDR3: TGTGCCAGCAGTGGGACTAGCTTCTCCGGGGAGCTGTTTTTT. Its translation is CASSGTSFSGELFF.

The gene calls are TRBV9 and TRBJ1-6; 10 bases align to TRBD1. The CDR3 has 17 residues. The J segment lost 7 bases and the V segment lost 3 bases, leaving 10 bases of the junction unmatched. Germline CDR1 reads SGDLS; CDR2 reads YYNGEE. As DNA, the CDR3 is TGTGCCAGCAGCGCTATTTCCGGGACAGGGGTGAATTCACCCCTCCACTTT. Protein sequence: CASSAISGTGVNSPLHF.

The V call is TRBV6-9, the J call TRBJ1-2; the D gene is possibly TRBD1 (6 bases). Deletions cut 10 bases from V and 7 bases from J, with 13 bases between. Looked up from germline, CDR1 is MNHGY and CDR2 is SVAAGI. The CDR3 sequence is 11 residues long. CDR3 coding DNA: TGTGCCACTCTCGAAGGGGGTGGCTACACCTTC. Encoded protein: CATLEGGGYTF.

The V call is TRBV6-6, the J call TRBJ1-1; a possible D gene is TRBD1 (5 bases). From germline, CDR1 is MNHNY and CDR2 SVGAGI (reference sequence). This CDR3 region has 15 residues. The germline V and J ends were trimmed by 0 bases and 2 bases, with 10 bases remaining between them. The DNA for the CDR3 is TGTGCCAGCAGTTACTCGAGGGGACCTAACACTGAAGCTTTCTTT. Residues: CASSYSRGPNTEAFF.

This sequence joins TRBV30 and TRBJ2-4; a weak D match, TRBD2 (5 bases). Germline V gene sequence: CDR1 GTSNPN, CDR2 SVGIG (reference sequence). The CDR3 runs 13 residues. Trimming pared 4 bases from V and 4 bases from J, leaving 11 bases between. The CDR3 coding sequence is TGTGCCTGGAAGGGAGAGGGTAAAAACATTCAGTACTTC. Amino acids: CAWKGEGKNIQYF. The complete variable domain, with remaining parts taken from reference TRBV30 and TRBJ2-4, reads SQTIHQWPATLVQPVGSPLSLECTVEGTSNPNLYWYRQAAGRGLQLLFYSVGIGQISSEVPQNLSASRPQDRQFILSSKKLLLSDSGFYLCAWKGEGKNIQYFGAGTRLSVL.

The genes are TRBV5-4 and TRBJ2-6; D is ambiguous. Germline V lookup: CDR1 SGHNT, CDR2 YYREEE (reference sequence). The CDR3 length is 17 residues. Trimming shortened V by 4 bases and J by 4 bases, and 18 bases separated the two germline ends. CDR3 loop: CASSPLLTAIGANVLTF. CDR3 sequence (DNA): TGTGCCAGCAGCCCCCTACTTACGGCTATAGGGGCCAACGTCCTGACTTTC.

This chain links TRBV14 with TRBJ2-7, with D perhaps TRBD2 (5 bases). V lost 1 base and J 5 bases, leaving 18 bases between the germline ends. Germline V lookup: CDR1 SGHDN, CDR2 FVKESK. The CDR3 has 16 amino acids. The CDR3 here is CASSQVYIMSGDEQYF. The CDR3 coding sequence is TGTGCCAGCAGCCAAGTTTACATTATGAGCGGAGACGAGCAGTACTTC.

This clone has more than one count but fewer than ten. A junction boundary mismatches the germline segment, possibly from a read error. V and J are TRBV7-7 and TRBJ2-5; 7 bases agree with TRBD2. The germline gives CDR1 SSHAT, CDR2 FNYEAQ (reference sequence). This CDR3 comprises 14 residues. DNA for the CDR3: TGTGCTAGCAGCCTCCGGGGAGGGGAAGAGACCCAGTACTTC. Its translation is CASSLRGGEETQYF.

V is TRBV5-6 and J is TRBJ1-5; possible D gene TRBD1, 5 bases. The CDR3 has 15 amino acids. V was trimmed by 0 bases and J by 4 bases, leaving 11 bases between them. Germline lookup yields CDR1 SGHDT and CDR2 YYEEEE. This CDR3 is CASSLGPGQNQPQHF. For the CDR3, the DNA is TGTGCCAGCAGCTTGGGACCGGGGCAAAATCAGCCCCAGCATTTT.

The chain links TRBV9 to TRBJ1-5; D unclear. The V end was cut by 3 bases, the J end by 2 bases, with 9 bases between. The CDR3 totals 14 residues. Germline loops: CDR1 SGDLS, CDR2 YYNGEE. This CDR3 reads CASSAGLGNQPQHF. CDR3 in DNA: TGTGCCAGCAGCGCCGGACTGGGCAATCAGCCCCAGCATTTT.

The CDR3 region has the DNA TGTGCCAGCAGCCACTCTCTTGGGACTGTTAACACCGGGGAGCTGTTTTTT. This encodes CASSHSLGTVNTGELFF. The J gene is TRBJ2-2, the V gene TRBV11-3; perhaps TRBD2 as D (6 bases). V was clipped by 5 bases and J by 2 bases, with 18 bases between them. The CDR3 consists of 17 residues. Germline assignment: CDR1 SGHNT and CDR2 YENEEA.

This sequence joins TRBV9 and TRBJ2-3; D is ambiguous. The V gene's germline CDR1 is SGDLS and CDR2 YYNGEE. The CDR3 runs 13 residues. Trimming stripped 1 base from V and 4 bases from J, with 7 bases between. The CDR3 is CASSVIGSDTQYF. As DNA, the CDR3 is TGTGCCAGCAGCGTAATTGGATCAGATACGCAGTATTTT.

In its sample, this clone was seen once. The chain recombines TRBV9 with TRBJ2-3; D remains ambiguous. The CDR3 covers 16 residues. Germline V gene lookup returns CDR1 SGDLS and CDR2 YYNGEE. V lost 4 bases and J lost 2, with 17 bases in between. Here the CDR3 DNA reads TGTGCCAGCAGCCCCCGAGATGGGCGCTCCACAGATACGCAGTATTTT. Protein: CASSPRDGRSTDTQYF.

The chain links TRBV11-2 to TRBJ2-2; unclear D gene. The V and J ends lost 0 bases and 4 bases respectively, with 9 bases between them. The germline V gene encodes CDR1 SGHAT and CDR2 FQNNGV. The CDR3 contains 15 residues. CDR3 coding DNA: TGTGCCAGCAGCTTAGATCCGGGTCCCACCGGGGAGCTGTTTTTT. The encoded protein is CASSLDPGPTGELFF. The full variable domain, with the rest looked up from reference TRBV11-2 and TRBJ2-2, is EAGVAQSPRYKIIEKRQSVAFWCNPISGHATLYWYQQILGQGPKLLIQFQNNGVVDDSQLPKDRFSAERLKGVDSTLKIQPAKLEDSAVYLCASSLDPGPTGELFFGEGSRLTVL.

The rearrangement uses TRBV5-1 and TRBJ2-5, with TRBD1 as a possible D gene (5 bases). Germline loops: CDR1 SGHRS, CDR2 YFSETQ. Trimming removed 0 bases at V and 3 bases at J, with 12 bases between. The CDR3 totals 15 residues. The CDR3 loop reads CASSLALWGEETQYF. Written as DNA, the CDR3 is TGCGCCAGCAGCTTGGCCCTCTGGGGCGAAGAGACCCAGTACTTC.